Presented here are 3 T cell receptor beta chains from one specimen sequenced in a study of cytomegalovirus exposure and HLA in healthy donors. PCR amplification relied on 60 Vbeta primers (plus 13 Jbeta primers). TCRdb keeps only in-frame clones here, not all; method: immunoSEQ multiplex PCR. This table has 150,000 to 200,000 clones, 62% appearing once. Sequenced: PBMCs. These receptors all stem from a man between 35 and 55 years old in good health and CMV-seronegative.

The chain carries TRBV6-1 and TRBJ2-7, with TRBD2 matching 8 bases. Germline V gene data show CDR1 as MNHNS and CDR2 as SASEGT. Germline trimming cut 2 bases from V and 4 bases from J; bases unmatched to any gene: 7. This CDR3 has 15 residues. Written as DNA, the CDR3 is TGTGCCAGCAGTGAACGGGGGGGCGGAAGTTACGAGCAGTACTTC. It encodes CASSERGGGSYEQYF.

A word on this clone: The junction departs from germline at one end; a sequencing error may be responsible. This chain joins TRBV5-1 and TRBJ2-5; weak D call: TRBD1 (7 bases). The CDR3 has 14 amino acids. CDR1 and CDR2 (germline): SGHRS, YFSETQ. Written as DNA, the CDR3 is TGCGCCAGCAGCCGCGACAGGGAACGGGAGATCCAGTACTTC. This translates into CASSRDREREIQYF.

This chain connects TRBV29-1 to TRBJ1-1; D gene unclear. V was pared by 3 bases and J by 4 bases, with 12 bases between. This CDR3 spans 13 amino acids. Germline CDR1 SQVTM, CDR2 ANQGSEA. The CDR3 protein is CSVEKELGTEAFF. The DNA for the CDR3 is TGCAGCGTTGAGAAAGAACTCGGCACTGAAGCTTTCTTT.